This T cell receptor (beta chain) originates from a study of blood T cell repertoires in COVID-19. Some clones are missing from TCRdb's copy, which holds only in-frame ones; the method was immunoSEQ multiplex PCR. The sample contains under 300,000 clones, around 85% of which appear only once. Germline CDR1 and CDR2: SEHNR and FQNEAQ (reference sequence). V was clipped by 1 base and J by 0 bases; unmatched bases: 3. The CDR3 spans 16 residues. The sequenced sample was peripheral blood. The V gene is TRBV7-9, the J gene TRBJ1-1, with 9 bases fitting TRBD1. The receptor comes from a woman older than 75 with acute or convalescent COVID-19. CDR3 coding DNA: TGTGCCAGCAGCTTAGGACAGGGGGTGGTGAACACTGAAGCTTTCTTT. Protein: CASSLGQGVVNTEAFF.